The clone carrying this T cell receptor beta chain was counted ten times or more. Its antigen is not identified. The V gene end was trimmed by 1 base and the J gene end by 5 bases; junction bases not matched to a gene: 2. Germline assignment: CDR1 SGHVS and CDR2 FNYEAQ. The CDR3 sequence is 14 residues long. TCRdb processed the reads anew with MiXCR; each CDR3 protein has one entry. This table holds fewer than 700,000 distinct CDR3 sequences, 20% to 25% found once. This sample stems from a study of T cell repertoires in cytomegalovirus infection. Regarding the study as a whole: The ex vivo response was dominated by HLA-C-restricted CMV-specific TCR beta clonotypes.

The receptor was derived from a human donor in good health (CMV status not recorded). Some clones in this sample may be carry-over from other donors' samples. J is TRBJ2-1 and V is TRBV7-6, with 7 bases matching TRBD1. Source material: CD8+ T cells from PBMCs. Here the CDR3 DNA reads TGTGCCAGCAGCTTAGGCAGGGGGAACAATGAGCAGTTCTTC. Translating gives CASSLGRGNNEQFF. Based on the CDR3 plus reference TRBV7-6 and TRBJ2-1, the full variable domain is GAGVSQSPRYKVTKRGQDVALRCDPISGHVSLYWYRQALGQGPEFLTYFNYEAQQDKSGLPNDRFSAERPEGSISTLTIQRTEQRDSAMYRCASSLGRGNNEQFFGPGTRLTVL.